This passage covers 6 T cell receptor beta chains from one sample sequenced in a study of T cells in Graves' hyperthyroidism and ophthalmopathy. Researchers amplified the TCR beta CDR3 regions from RNA transcripts. The primer set for the first-round RT-PCR of the TCR CDR3 was HTBI. TCRdb re-derived calls from the multiplex PCR reads in MiXCR, one entry per CDR3 protein. The sample yields about 250,000 distinct CDR3 sequences, approximately 23% seen once. The specimen was blood. The receptors come from a man aged 25-45 years with Graves' ophthalmopathy.

This clonotype was found a few times. The V call is TRBV5-1, the J call TRBJ2-3; maybe TRBD1 (6 bases). The CDR3 extends over 14 amino acids. Trimming pared 7 bases from V and 1 base from J, leaving 13 bases between. Germline V CDR1 and CDR2: SGHRS, YFSETQ. The CDR3 DNA follows: TGCGCCAGCGAAACAGGGTCGGGCACAGATACGCAGTATTTT. The encoded protein is CASETGSGTDTQYF.

The V and J genes are TRBV6-1 and TRBJ1-5; no firm D call. V lost 9 bases and J lost 3, with 21 bases in between. The CDR3 spans 16 residues. Germline V gene sequence: CDR1 MNHNS, CDR2 SASEGT. The CDR3 bases are TGTGCCAGAAGTCCTATCCCGAGACAAACCAATCAGCCCCAGCATTTT. It yields the protein CARSPIPRQTNQPQHF.

In this sample, this clonotype turned up a few times. V and J are TRBV14 and TRBJ1-2; unclear D gene. The V end was cut by 1 base, the J end by 2 bases, with 8 bases between. CDR3 length: 14 residues. From germline, CDR1 is SGHDN and CDR2 FVKESK. For the CDR3, the DNA is TGTGCCAGCAGCCAAGTTGCCAGGAACTATGGCTACACCTTC. Its protein product is CASSQVARNYGYTF.

The CDR3 region is CAISESQTSAPLGEQYF. DNA of the CDR3: TGTGCCATCAGTGAGTCGCAGACTAGCGCCCCCCTAGGGGAGCAGTACTTC. The gene calls are TRBV10-3 and TRBJ2-7; 8 bases agree with TRBD2. Germline-derived CDR1 and CDR2 are ENHRY and SYGVKD. The CDR3 sequence is 17 residues long. With V trimmed by 0 bases and J by 7 bases, 14 bases remained unmatched.

V and J are TRBV19 and TRBJ1-3, with a possible D match to TRBD1 (5 bases). CDR3 length equals 15 residues. V lost 4 bases and J lost 0, with 10 bases in between. Germline loops: CDR1 LNHDA, CDR2 SQIVND (reference sequence). CDR3 sequence: CASSTRQFSGNTIYF. The CDR3 coding sequence is TGTGCCAGTAGTACAAGACAGTTCTCTGGAAACACCATATATTTT.

This chain connects TRBV24-1 to TRBJ2-1, with D unresolved. Germline values: CDR1 KGHDR, CDR2 SFDVKD. The germline V and J ends were trimmed by 4 bases and 0 bases, with 15 bases remaining between them. CDR3 size: 17 residues. As DNA, the CDR3 is TGTGCCACCAGTGAGACGGACGGCCCTAGCTCCTACAATGAGCAGTTCTTC. Translation gives CATSETDGPSSYNEQFF.